This TCR beta chain derives from a study of blood T cell repertoires in COVID-19. The CDR3 contains 12 residues. The ends were cut back, 4 bases at V and 5 bases at J, with 8 bases in the middle. Measured with immunoSEQ multiplex PCR; TCRdb has only the in-frame clones, and not every one. Of about 90,000 clones listed, just under 85% are singletons. This TCR was recovered from a man in his fifties with acute or convalescent COVID-19. Sequencing was performed on peripheral blood. This rearrangement joins TRBV12-3 or TRBV12-4 to TRBJ1-1; no firm D call. The CDR3 spells CASSSGLTEAFF. Here the CDR3 DNA reads TGTGCCAGCAGTTCAGGACTGACTGAAGCTTTCTTT.